This TCR beta chain was obtained from a study of beta chain features in type 1 diabetes. CDR3 length: 16 amino acids. Germline CDR1 reads SGHRS; CDR2 reads YFSETQ. Trimming pared 5 bases from V and 2 bases from J, leaving 18 bases between. This clone was picked up a small number of times. Its antigen is currently unknown. The study's findings and limits: Patients and controls would share equally any PCR tilt toward shorter templates. A moderate, significant TCRB CDR3 shortening appeared in type 1 diabetes across four CD4+ subsets.

The isolated RNA, all of it, was reverse transcribed, so expressed TCRB transcripts were what got sequenced. This table comes from immunoSEQ multiplex PCR, and its TCRdb copy is limited to in-frame clones, with some not included. There are hundreds of thousands of clones in the sample; about 14% occur only once, and 0.035% to 0.045% lies in the top ten. The gene calls are TRBV5-1 and TRBJ2-3, with D possibly matching TRBD2 (6 bases). The receptor comes from a man aged 18 to 29 with type 1 diabetes. Material for sequencing was naive CD4+ T cells from blood. DNA for the CDR3: TGCGCCAGCAGGCGTTCCTCCGGGACTCTCACAGATACGCAGTATTTT. Amino acids: CASRRSSGTLTDTQYF.